The rows below give T cell receptor beta chains drawn from one sample of a study of blood T cells in healthy people across ages. TCRdb re-derived calls from the 5' RACE reads in MiXCR, one entry per CDR3 protein. The sample records 650,000 to 800,000 distinct CDR3 sequences, approximately 48% being singletons. The sample consisted of blood. All receptors derive from a man between 60 and 75 years old in good health. CDR3s include the opening cysteine and the closing phenylalanine or tryptophan. A D gene is named only where the DNA matches it firmly.

J,V,D,CDR3
TRBJ2-7,TRBV7-9,.,CASSQLGAGEQYF
TRBJ2-3,TRBV10-3,.,CAISPTESSESQYF
TRBJ2-5,TRBV7-2,TRBD2,CAGSLEAGGYNEQYF
TRBJ2-3,TRBV9,.,CASSAKQQTDTQYF
.,TRBV20-1,TRBD2,CSAPNSGEDEQYF
TRBJ1-2,TRBV29-1,.,CSVENRYYGYTF
TRBJ2-3,TRBV3-1,.,CASSPGTWGDTQYF
TRBJ1-5,TRBV18,.,CASPPLVFWQPQHF
TRBJ1-4,TRBV4-3,.,CTSSQERAFSEKLFF
TRBJ2-1,TRBV7-2,.,CASSPTRRNYNEQFF
TRBJ2-7,TRBV11-2,TRBD2,CASRSGGGYEQYF
.,TRBV14,.,CASSRWGTQETQYF
TRBJ2-5,TRBV12-3/TRBV12-4,.,CASSLLVGVPQETQYF
TRBJ1-2,TRBV29-1,TRBD1,CSVEDRGRGRAGYTF
TRBJ2-3,TRBV20-1,TRBD2,CSAALLAGEGDTQYF
TRBJ2-5,TRBV25-1,.,CASSEYRGIKETQYF
.,TRBV20-1,.,CSVSSGVGVEQYF
TRBJ2-5,TRBV20-1,TRBD2,CSAGTSGGALTQYF
TRBJ2-2,TRBV2,.,CASTLSGTGDTGELFF
TRBJ2-1,TRBV12-3/TRBV12-4,TRBD2,CASSSASGGAQQFF
TRBJ1-1,TRBV5-1,.,CASSLGSGPAGNTEAFF
TRBJ2-3,TRBV20-1,.,CSATRDSNTDTQYF
TRBJ2-1,TRBV28,.,CASRRQSGNNEQFF